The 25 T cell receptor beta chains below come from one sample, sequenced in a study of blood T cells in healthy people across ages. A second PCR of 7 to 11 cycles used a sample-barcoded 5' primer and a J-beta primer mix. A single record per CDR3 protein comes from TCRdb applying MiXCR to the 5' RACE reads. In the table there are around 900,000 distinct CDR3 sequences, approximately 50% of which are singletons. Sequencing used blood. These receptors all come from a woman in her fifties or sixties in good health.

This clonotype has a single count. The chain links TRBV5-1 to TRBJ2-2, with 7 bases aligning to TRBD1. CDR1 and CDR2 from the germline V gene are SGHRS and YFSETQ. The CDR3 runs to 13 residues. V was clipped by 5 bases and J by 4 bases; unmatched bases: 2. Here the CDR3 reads CASREGATGELFF. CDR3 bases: TGCGCCAGCAGAGAGGGGGCCACCGGGGAGCTGTTTTTT.

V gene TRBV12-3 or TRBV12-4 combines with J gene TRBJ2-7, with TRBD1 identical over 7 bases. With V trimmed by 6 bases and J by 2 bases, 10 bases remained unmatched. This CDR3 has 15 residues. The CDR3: CASSFIRQGPYEQYF. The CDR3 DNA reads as TGTGCCAGCAGCTTTATCAGACAGGGACCCTACGAGCAGTACTTC.

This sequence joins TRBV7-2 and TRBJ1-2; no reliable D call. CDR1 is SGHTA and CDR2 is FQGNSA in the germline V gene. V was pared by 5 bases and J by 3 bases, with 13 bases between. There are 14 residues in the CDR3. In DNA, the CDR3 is TGTGCCAGCAGCGAACGACCGGCAGACTATGGCTACACCTTC. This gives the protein CASSERPADYGYTF. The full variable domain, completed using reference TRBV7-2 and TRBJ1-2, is GAGVSQSPSNKVTEKGKDVELRCDPISGHTALYWYRQSLGQGLEFLIYFQGNSAPDKSGLPSDRFSAERTGGSVSTLTIQRTQQEDSAVYLCASSERPADYGYTFGSGTRLTVV.

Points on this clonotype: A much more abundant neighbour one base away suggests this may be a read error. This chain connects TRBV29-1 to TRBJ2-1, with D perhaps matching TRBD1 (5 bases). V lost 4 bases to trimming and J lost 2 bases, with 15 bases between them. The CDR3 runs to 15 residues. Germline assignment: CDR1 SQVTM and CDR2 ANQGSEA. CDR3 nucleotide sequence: TGCAGCGTTGTACTGGGGCGACCGACCTACAATGAGCAGTTCTTC. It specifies CSVVLGRPTYNEQFF.

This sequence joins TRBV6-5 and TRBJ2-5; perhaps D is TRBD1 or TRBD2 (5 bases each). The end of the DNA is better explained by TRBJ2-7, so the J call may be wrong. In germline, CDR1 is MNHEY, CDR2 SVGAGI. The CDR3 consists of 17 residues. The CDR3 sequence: CASSYSHGTTSYYEQYF. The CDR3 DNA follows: TGTGCCAGCAGTTACTCGCACGGGACCACGAGTTACTACGAGCAGTACTTC.

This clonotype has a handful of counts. CDR3 coding DNA: TGCAGCGCCGGGACGGGCTCCTACGAGCAGTACTTC. Translation gives CSAGTGSYEQYF. The genes are TRBV29-1 and TRBJ2-7; the D gene could be TRBD1 or TRBD2 (5 bases each). The CDR3 loop spans 12 amino acids. CDR1 is SQVTM and CDR2 is ANQGSEA in the germline V gene. Trimming removed 7 bases at V and 0 bases at J, with 10 bases between.

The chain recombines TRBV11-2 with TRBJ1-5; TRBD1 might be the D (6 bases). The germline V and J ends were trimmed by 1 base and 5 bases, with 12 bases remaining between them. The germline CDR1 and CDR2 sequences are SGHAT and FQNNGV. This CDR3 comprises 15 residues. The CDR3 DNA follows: TGTGCCAGCAGCTTAGGGGGGACACCGGATCAGCCCCAGCATTTT. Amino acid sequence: CASSLGGTPDQPQHF. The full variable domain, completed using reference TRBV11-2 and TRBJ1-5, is EAGVAQSPRYKIIEKRQSVAFWCNPISGHATLYWYQQILGQGPKLLIQFQNNGVVDDSQLPKDRFSAERLKGVDSTLKIQPAKLEDSAVYLCASSLGGTPDQPQHFGDGTRLSIL.

CDR3 bases: TGCGCCAGCAGCCAAGATCACGCGGGTATGGGAGATACGCAGTATTTT. Encoded protein: CASSQDHAGMGDTQYF. V gene TRBV4-1 combines with J gene TRBJ2-3; a weak D match, TRBD2 (5 bases). Between the trimmed V and J ends, which lost 0 bases and 5 bases, there was a span of 15 bases. The CDR3 consists of 16 residues. Germline V gives CDR1 MGHRA, CDR2 YSYEKL.

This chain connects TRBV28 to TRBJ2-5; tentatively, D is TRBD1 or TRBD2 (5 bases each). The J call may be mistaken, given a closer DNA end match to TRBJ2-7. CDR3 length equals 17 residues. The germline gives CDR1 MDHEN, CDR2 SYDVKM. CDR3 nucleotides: TGTGCCAGCACCTCCCTTTTTTCGGGGCCTAGTTCGTACGAGCAGTACTTC. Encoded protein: CASTSLFSGPSSYEQYF.

The CDR3 is CASSQVRTNNIQYF. In nucleotides, the CDR3 is TGTGCCAGCAGCCAAGTAAGGACTAATAACATTCAGTACTTC. The chain is built from TRBV4-2 and TRBJ2-4, with D perhaps matching TRBD2 (6 bases). The germline CDR1 and CDR2 sequences are LGHNA and YNFKEQ. V gave up 1 base and J gave up 7 bases, with 11 bases separating them. The CDR3 is made up of 14 amino acids.

The DNA of the CDR3 is TGTGCCAGCAGTCAGGGACAGGGGGGATTTTACGAGCAGTACTTC. Its protein product is CASSQGQGGFYEQYF. The rearrangement joins TRBV12-3 or TRBV12-4 to TRBJ2-4; 11 nucleotides align to TRBD1. With the DNA end fitting TRBJ2-7 better, the J assignment may be wrong. There are 15 residues in the CDR3.

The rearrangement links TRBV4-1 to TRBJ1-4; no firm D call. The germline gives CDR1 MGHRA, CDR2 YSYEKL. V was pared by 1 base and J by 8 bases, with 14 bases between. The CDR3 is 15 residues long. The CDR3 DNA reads TGCGCCAGCAGCCAAGCGGAGGACGACGGAGAAAAACTGTTTTTT. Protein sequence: CASSQAEDDGEKLFF.

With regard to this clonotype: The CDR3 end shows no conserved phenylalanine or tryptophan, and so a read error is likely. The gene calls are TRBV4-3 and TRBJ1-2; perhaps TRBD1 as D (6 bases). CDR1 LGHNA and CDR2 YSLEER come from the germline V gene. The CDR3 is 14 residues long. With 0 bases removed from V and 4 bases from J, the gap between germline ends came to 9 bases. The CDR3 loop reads CASSQDRGSYGYTV. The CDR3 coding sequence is TGCGCCAGCAGCCAAGACAGGGGTTCCTATGGCTACACCGTC.

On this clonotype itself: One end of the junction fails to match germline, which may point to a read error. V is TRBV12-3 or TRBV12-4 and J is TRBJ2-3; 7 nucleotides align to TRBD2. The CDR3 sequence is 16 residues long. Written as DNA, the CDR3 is TGTGCCAGCAGTGCGGGGAGGGAATCGATCACAGTTACGCAGTATTTT. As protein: CASSAGRESITVTQYF.

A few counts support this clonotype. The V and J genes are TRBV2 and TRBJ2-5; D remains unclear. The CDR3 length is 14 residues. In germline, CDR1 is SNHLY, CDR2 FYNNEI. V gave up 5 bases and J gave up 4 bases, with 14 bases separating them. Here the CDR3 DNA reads TGTGCCAGCAGTCCCGGGCCCCACCCAGAGACCCAGTACTTC. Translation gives CASSPGPHPETQYF. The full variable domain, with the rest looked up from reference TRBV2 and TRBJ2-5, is EPEVTQTPSHQVTQMGQEVILRCVPISNHLYFYWYRQILGQKVEFLVSFYNNEISEKSEIFDDQFSVERPDGSNFTLKIRSTKLEDSAMYFCASSPGPHPETQYFGPGTRLLVL.

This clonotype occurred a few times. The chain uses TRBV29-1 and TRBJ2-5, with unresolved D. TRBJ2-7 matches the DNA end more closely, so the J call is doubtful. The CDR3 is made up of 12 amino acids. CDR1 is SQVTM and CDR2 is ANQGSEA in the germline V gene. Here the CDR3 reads CSVEDIGSEQYF. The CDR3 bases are TGCAGCGTTGAAGATATCGGAAGCGAGCAGTACTTC.

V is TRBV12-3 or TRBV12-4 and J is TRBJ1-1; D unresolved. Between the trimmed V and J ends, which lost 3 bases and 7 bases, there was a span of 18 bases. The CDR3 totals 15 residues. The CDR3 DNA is TGTGCCAGCAGTTTTCCAAACAAAATCGTATTTGAAGCTTTCTTT. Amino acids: CASSFPNKIVFEAFF.

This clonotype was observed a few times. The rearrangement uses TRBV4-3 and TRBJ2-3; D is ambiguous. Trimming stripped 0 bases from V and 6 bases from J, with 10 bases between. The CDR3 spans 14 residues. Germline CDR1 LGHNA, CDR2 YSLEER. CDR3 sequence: CASSQERASDTQYF. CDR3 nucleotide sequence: TGCGCCAGCAGCCAAGAAAGGGCCAGCGATACGCAGTATTTT.

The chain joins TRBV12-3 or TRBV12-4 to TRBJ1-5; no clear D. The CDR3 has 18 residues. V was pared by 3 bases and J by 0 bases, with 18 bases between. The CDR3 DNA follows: TGTGCCAGCAGTTTTATTGGTGCGTCAGACCTTAGCAATCAGCCCCAGCATTTT. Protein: CASSFIGASDLSNQPQHF.

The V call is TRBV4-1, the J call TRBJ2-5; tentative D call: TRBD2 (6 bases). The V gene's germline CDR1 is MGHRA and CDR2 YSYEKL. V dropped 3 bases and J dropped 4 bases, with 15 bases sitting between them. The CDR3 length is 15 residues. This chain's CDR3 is CASSHPGGRAETQYF. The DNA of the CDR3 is TGCGCCAGCAGCCACCCCGGGGGACGGGCAGAGACCCAGTACTTC.

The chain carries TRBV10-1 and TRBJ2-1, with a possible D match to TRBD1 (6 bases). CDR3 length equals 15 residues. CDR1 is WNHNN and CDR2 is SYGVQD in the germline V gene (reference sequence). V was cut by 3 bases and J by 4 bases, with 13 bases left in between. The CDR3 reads CASSDSDRLYNEQFF. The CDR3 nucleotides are TGCGCCAGCAGTGACTCTGACAGGTTATACAATGAGCAGTTCTTC.

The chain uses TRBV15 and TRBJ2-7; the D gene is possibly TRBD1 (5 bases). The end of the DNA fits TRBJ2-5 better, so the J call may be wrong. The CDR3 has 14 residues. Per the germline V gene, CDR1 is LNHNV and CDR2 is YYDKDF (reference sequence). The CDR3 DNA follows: TGTGCCACCAGCAGAGGAATCAGGGAAGAGACCCAGTACTTC. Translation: CATSRGIREETQYF.

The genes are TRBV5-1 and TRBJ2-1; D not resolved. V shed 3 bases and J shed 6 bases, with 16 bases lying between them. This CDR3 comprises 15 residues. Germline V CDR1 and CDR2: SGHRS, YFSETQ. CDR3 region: CASSSGPSRVNEQFF. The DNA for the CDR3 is TGCGCCAGCAGCTCAGGACCGTCTCGGGTCAATGAGCAGTTCTTC.

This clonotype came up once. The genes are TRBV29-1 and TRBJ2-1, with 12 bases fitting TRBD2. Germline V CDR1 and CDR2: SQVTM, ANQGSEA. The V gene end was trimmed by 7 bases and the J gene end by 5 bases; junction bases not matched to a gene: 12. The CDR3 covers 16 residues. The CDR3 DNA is TGCAGCGCGAGGGCGGCTAGCGGGAGGGGCCACAATGAGCAGTTCTTC. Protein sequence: CSARAASGRGHNEQFF.

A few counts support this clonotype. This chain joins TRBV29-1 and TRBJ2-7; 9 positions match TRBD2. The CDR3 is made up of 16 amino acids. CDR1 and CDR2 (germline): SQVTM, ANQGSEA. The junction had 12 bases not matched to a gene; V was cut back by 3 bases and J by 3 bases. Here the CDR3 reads CSVEGQRSGSYYEQYF. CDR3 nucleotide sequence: TGCAGCGTTGAGGGACAACGTAGCGGGAGCTACTACGAGCAGTACTTC.